A selection of T cell receptor beta chains follows, all from one sample in a study of T cells in Graves' hyperthyroidism and ophthalmopathy. TCRdb reprocessed the multiplex PCR reads with MiXCR, giving one entry per CDR3 protein. The table has over 250,000 distinct CDR3 sequences, 25% to 30% seen once. The sequenced sample was blood. Receptor source: a man aged 35-49 years with Graves' hyperthyroidism that later progressed to Graves' ophthalmopathy. CDR3s include the opening cysteine and the closing phenylalanine or tryptophan. For some rows the clone size is stated as once, few or many, or as a class when expanded; others skip it.

v_call	j_call	clone_size	cdr3_aa
TRBV20-1	TRBJ2-2	many	CSARDPLSGGSGSGGELFF
TRBV29-1	TRBJ1-1	many	CSVEGGWTGGTEAFF
TRBV12-3/TRBV12-4	TRBJ1-2	many	CASSPRQGAGYGYTF
TRBV30	TRBJ1-2	.	CAWSGQNYGYTF
TRBV24-1	TRBJ1-2	.	CATSDPGSGGYTF
TRBV6-5	TRBJ2-7	.	CASSYYPPPRREQYF
TRBV12-3/TRBV12-4	TRBJ1-2	.	CASSRDRELSGYTF
TRBV12-3/TRBV12-4	TRBJ1-1	.	CASSLLRAATEAFF
TRBV7-2	TRBJ2-7	many	CASSLGVAGYEQYF
TRBV6-1	TRBJ2-7	many	CATVAASYEQYF
TRBV30	TRBJ1-5	many	CAWADSNNQPQHF
TRBV10-3	TRBJ1-1	.	CAIRGSEGHMNTEAFF
TRBV6-5	TRBJ1-1	many	CASSYSLGDTEAFF
TRBV12-3/TRBV12-4	TRBJ2-5	many	CASSPTSYQETQYF
TRBV5-1	TRBJ2-7	.	CASSTGQGLIDEQYF
TRBV6-1	TRBJ2-2	.	CASRRTSTGELFF
TRBV15	TRBJ2-5	many	CATSLNRGETQYF
TRBV7-6	TRBJ2-2	many	CASSLATDIRAGELFF
TRBV12-3/TRBV12-4	TRBJ2-7	many	CASSSPANEQYF
TRBV12-3/TRBV12-4	TRBJ2-2	once	CASTLGNPGELFF
TRBV5-1	TRBJ2-7	few	CASSPDGDKHSYEQYF
TRBV18	TRBJ2-2	few	CASSLRTSGSAGELFF
TRBV27	TRBJ2-7	many	CASSLSSSGRVSYEQYF
TRBV29-1	TRBJ1-1	many	CSVLHLDRERYNTEAFF
TRBV19	TRBJ2-2	many	CASTPDANTGELFF
TRBV9	TRBJ1-1	many	CASSRDRGYGTEAFF
TRBV6-2/TRBV6-3	TRBJ2-7	.	CASSPEAGPDYEQYF
TRBV2	TRBJ2-7	once	CASRVGGANEQYF
TRBV29-1	TRBJ1-3	many	CSVAGGSGGNTIYF
TRBV12-3/TRBV12-4	TRBJ1-2	many	CASSLGSSYGYTF
TRBV20-1	TRBJ2-7	many	CSARGTGPHYEQYF
TRBV20-1	TRBJ2-5	many	CSARVDRAKGTQYF
TRBV12-3/TRBV12-4	TRBJ1-1	.	CASSLLEFRGTEAFF
TRBV20-1	TRBJ1-1	many	CSANRRSEAFF
TRBV4-1	TRBJ2-1	many	CASSQEGGRLAGNEQFF
TRBV18	TRBJ2-4	.	CASSPGGAEAKNIQYF
TRBV2	TRBJ1-2	many	CASIDGRDYGYTF
TRBV20-1	TRBJ1-1	many	CSAREGYSEAFF
TRBV20-1	TRBJ2-7	many	CSARPGLHYEQYF
TRBV13	TRBJ2-7	many	CASSRGQMGLAGTYEQYF
TRBV19	TRBJ2-7	many	CASSIEDETYEQYF
TRBV19	TRBJ2-7	many	CASSIGRQGYEQYF
TRBV6-2/TRBV6-3	TRBJ2-7	.	CASSTALGQNYEQYF
TRBV28	TRBJ2-7	once	CASQGQGGGMGYEQYF
TRBV12-3/TRBV12-4	TRBJ2-3	many	CASSRDGTDTQYF
TRBV3-1	TRBJ1-2	many	CASSHLDINYGYTF
TRBV6-2/TRBV6-3	TRBJ1-1	many	CASSPGQGASNTEAFF
TRBV9	TRBJ2-3	many	CASSAEGGLGRTQYF
TRBV2	TRBJ2-5	once	CASSNLQGGQETQYF